The 30 T cell receptor beta chains reported below all come from one sample, sequenced in a study of neurological immune-mediated disorders (dated by TCRdb to 2018 to 2020). Receptors were amplified or captured by 5' RACE. Sequencing took place on an Illumina HiSeq 2500. TCRdb itself trimmed the public reads at Q25 with fastp, ran MiXCR and retained productive beta chains. Duplicate CDR3 protein sequences are folded into a single record with the most common DNA and genes. Counted in this sample were around 26,000 distinct CDR3 sequences; 5% to 8% of them appeared once. The ten largest clones add up to approximately 9.6% of the sample. Sequenced input: PBMCs. These receptors were obtained from a woman between 50 and 59 years old in good health.

This clonotype was observed many times. V gene TRBV3-1 combines with J gene TRBJ2-1; possibly TRBD2 for D (5 bases). The length of the CDR3 is 14 residues. Trimming stripped 1 base from V and 9 bases from J, with 13 bases between. The germline V gene encodes CDR1 LGHDT and CDR2 YNNKEL (reference sequence). The CDR3 sequence: CASSQARSGSEQFF. CDR3 bases: TGTGCCAGCAGCCAAGCCCGAAGCGGTAGTGAGCAGTTCTTC.

The table lists this clonotype with many counts. This chain joins TRBV7-2 and TRBJ2-3, with 7 bases that match TRBD1. Germline CDR1 and CDR2: SGHTA and FQGNSA. After removal of 5 bases from V and 3 bases from J, the junction contained 17 bases not matched to a gene. The CDR3 covers 18 residues. The CDR3 sequence is CASSPRPRQGSQTDTQYF. CDR3 DNA sequence: TGTGCCAGCAGCCCCAGGCCTCGACAGGGATCACAAACAGATACGCAGTATTTT.

V usage is TRBV29-1 and J usage is TRBJ1-1; maybe TRBD1 (6 bases). V was clipped by 7 bases and J by 6 bases, with 27 bases between them. Germline V CDR1 and CDR2: SQVTM, ANQGSEA. The CDR3 is 16 amino acids. The CDR3 reads CSAGRGGGGRGAEAFF. The CDR3 DNA reads TGCAGCGCGGGTCGGGGGGGGGGGGGGCGGGGCGCTGAAGCTTTCTTT. Using reference TRBV29-1 and TRBJ1-1 for the parts outside the CDR3, the full variable domain is SAVISQKPSRDICQRGTSLTIQCQVDSQVTMMFWYRQQPGQSLTLIATANQGSEATYESGFVIDKFPISRPNLTFSTLTVSNMSPEDSSIYLCSAGRGGGGRGAEAFFGQGTRLTVV.

This clonotype was seen repeatedly, ten times or more. V is TRBV25-1 and J is TRBJ2-7; TRBD1 matches at 7 bases. CDR3 size: 16 residues. Germline CDR1 reads MGHDK; CDR2 reads SYGVNS. J lost 2 bases, V lost 3 bases, and 10 bases had no gene match. DNA of the CDR3: TGTGCCAGCAGTGACCGAACGGGCAGGGGGACCTACGAGCAGTACTTC. It codes for CASSDRTGRGTYEQYF.

This clonotype was seen many times. The genes are TRBV7-8 and TRBJ1-3; the D gene is possibly TRBD1 (6 bases). V lost 1 base to trimming and J lost 0 bases, with 19 bases between them. The CDR3 has 19 residues. Per the germline V gene, CDR1 is SGHVS and CDR2 is FQNEAQ. The CDR3 DNA sequence: TGTGCCAGCAGCTTAGATTATGGGGACATTTGGACCTCTGGAAACACCATATATTTT. It specifies CASSLDYGDIWTSGNTIYF.

This clonotype was counted many times. The rearrangement joins TRBV5-1 to TRBJ2-3, with a weak D call TRBD1 (7 bases). Germline V gene data show CDR1 as SGHRS and CDR2 as YFSETQ. The CDR3 sequence is 15 residues long. Trimming cost V 4 bases and J 3 bases, with 15 bases left between them. The CDR3 is CASSLDREATDTQYF. The CDR3 DNA follows: TGCGCCAGCAGCCTCGACAGGGAGGCGACAGATACGCAGTATTTT.

The sample holds many counts of this clonotype. The CDR3 nucleotides are TGCAGTGCTCCAGGGGGCTATCCTAACTATGGCTACACCTTC. Its translation: CSAPGGYPNYGYTF. The gene calls are TRBV20-1 and TRBJ1-2, with 8 bases aligning to TRBD1. V shed 5 bases, J shed 0 bases, and the junction held 5 bases outside the gene matches. Germline CDR1 DFQATT, CDR2 SNEGSKA (reference sequence). This CDR3 spans 14 amino acids.

This clonotype was counted at least ten times. V gene TRBV5-1 combines with J gene TRBJ1-2; 8 bases align to TRBD1. Trimming at V came to 6 bases and at J to 0 bases, leaving 7 bases not matched to a gene. This CDR3 contains 15 residues. The V gene's germline CDR1 is SGHRS and CDR2 YFSETQ. The CDR3 sequence is CASTHRTGSNYGYTF. In nucleotides, the CDR3 is TGCGCCAGCACCCATCGGACAGGGTCTAACTATGGCTACACCTTC.

In its sample, this clonotype was seen many times. The V call is TRBV5-5, the J call TRBJ2-7, with D maybe TRBD2 (7 bases). V was trimmed by 6 bases and J by 1 base, leaving 14 bases between them. The CDR3 spans 14 residues. Germline values: CDR1 SGHKS, CDR2 YYEKEE (reference sequence). CDR3 region: CASTLGGGSYEQYF. In nucleotides, the CDR3 is TGTGCCAGCACCCTAGGGGGGGGTTCCTACGAGCAGTACTTC.

This clonotype showed up many times. The chain combines TRBV5-1 with TRBJ1-6, with 7 bases fitting TRBD1. Germline V CDR1 and CDR2: SGHRS, YFSETQ. Trimming at V came to 4 bases and at J to 6 bases, leaving 22 bases not matched to a gene. This CDR3 contains 20 residues. The CDR3 here is CASSKSTGFGQIGPNSPLHF. Here the CDR3 DNA reads TGCGCCAGCAGCAAGTCGACAGGGTTCGGACAAATCGGGCCTAATTCACCCCTCCACTTT.

The sample holds many counts of this clonotype. The chain has TRBV5-1 and TRBJ2-7; 7 bases are shared with TRBD1. V shed 7 bases and J 4 bases; nucleotides not matched to a gene: 8. Looked up from germline, CDR1 is SGHRS and CDR2 is YFSETQ. There are 13 residues in the CDR3. In nucleotides, the CDR3 is TGCGCCAGCGCTGAGGCAGGGGGATACGAGCAGTACTTC. Translation: CASAEAGGYEQYF. Complete variable domain (other parts from reference TRBV5-1 and TRBJ2-7): KAGVTQTPRYLIKTRGQQVTLSCSPISGHRSVSWYQQTPGQGLQFLFEYFSETQRNKGNFPGRFSGRQFSNSRSEMNVSTLELGDSALYLCASAEAGGYEQYFGPGTRLTVT.

This clonotype was counted at least ten times. Possible read error: a much larger clone is one base away. The J gene is TRBJ2-1, the V gene TRBV20-1; 9 bases map to TRBD1. This CDR3 has 16 residues. Germline CDR1 DFQATT, CDR2 SNEGSKA (reference sequence). CDR3 nucleotides: TGCGGTGCTTCGGACAGGGGCAGTTACATTTACAATGAGCAGTTCTTC. Translating gives CGASDRGSYIYNEQFF.

This clonotype was detected many times. V usage is TRBV5-6 and J usage is TRBJ1-2, with no clear D. Deletions cut 6 bases from V and 2 bases from J, with 8 bases between. Germline values: CDR1 SGHDT, CDR2 YYEEEE. This CDR3 region has 12 residues. CDR3 residues: CASKQQNYGYTF. The CDR3 DNA reads as TGTGCCAGCAAACAGCAAAACTATGGCTACACCTTC.

This clonotype is medium-sized in the sample. The CDR3 region has the DNA TGTGCCAGCAGCTTAACTAGCGGGGTCACCGGGGAGCTGTTTTTT. Its translation: CASSLTSGVTGELFF. The chain carries TRBV7-2 and TRBJ2-2; 10 positions agree with TRBD2. The germline gives CDR1 SGHTA, CDR2 FQGNSA. J gave up 4 bases and V 2 bases, and 1 base lay outside the gene matches. This CDR3 spans 15 amino acids.

The J gene is TRBJ1-1, the V gene TRBV18; D remains ambiguous. In germline, CDR1 is KGHSH, CDR2 LQKENI. The length of the CDR3 is 13 residues. Trimming cost V 1 base and J 3 bases, with 6 bases left between them. CDR3 nucleotide sequence: TGTGCCAGCTCACCACAGGCAGACACTGAAGCTTTCTTT. Protein: CASSPQADTEAFF.

At least ten counts were recorded for this clonotype. The genes are TRBV20-1 and TRBJ2-3; 8 positions agree with TRBD2. CDR3 length: 15 amino acids. With 0 bases clipped from V and 0 bases from J, the junction kept 2 bases outside the gene matches. Germline V CDR1 and CDR2: DFQATT, SNEGSKA (reference sequence). Here the CDR3 reads CSARDLAGSTDTQYF. The CDR3 bases are TGCAGTGCTAGAGATTTAGCGGGAAGCACAGATACGCAGTATTTT.

This clonotype was seen at least ten times. The chain joins TRBV11-1 to TRBJ2-3; unclear D gene. V lost 1 base and J lost 14, with 22 bases in between. The CDR3 totals 15 residues. Germline V gene data show CDR1 as SGHAT and CDR2 as FQDESV (reference sequence). CDR3 residues: CASSLDVGSLAPRYF. CDR3 sequence (DNA): TGTGCCAGCAGCTTAGATGTCGGATCACTCGCACCTCGGTATTTT.

This clonotype was seen at least ten times. The chain carries TRBV7-2 and TRBJ2-4; D is perhaps TRBD2 (6 bases). Trimming stripped 5 bases from V and 0 bases from J, with 8 bases between. Germline CDR1 SGHTA, CDR2 FQGNSA. This CDR3 has 14 residues. The CDR3 nucleotides are TGTGCCAGCAGCCCGGGACTAGCCAAAAACATTCAGTACTTC. It translates to CASSPGLAKNIQYF.

This clonotype was found many times. V usage is TRBV20-1 and J usage is TRBJ1-3; 7 bases are shared with TRBD1. The CDR3 runs 17 residues. Germline lookup yields CDR1 DFQATT and CDR2 SNEGSKA (reference sequence). V lost 0 bases, J lost 0 bases, and 8 bases stayed unmatched. CDR3 bases: TGCAGTGCTAGAGAGCGGGGGACAGCCCACTCTGGAAACACCATATATTTT. It is translated as CSARERGTAHSGNTIYF.

A note on this clonotype: A read error may explain this, as a much larger clone is one base away. The V call is TRBV2, the J call TRBJ1-2; D not certain. The V gene lost 2 bases and the J gene lost 7 bases, with 11 bases spanning the gap. This CDR3 contains 13 residues. Germline V gene sequence: CDR1 SNHLY, CDR2 FYNNEI. The DNA of the CDR3 is TGTGCCAGCAGTGAAAACAGAGACTTTGGCTACACCTTC. It is translated as CASSENRDFGYTF.

This clonotype was seen repeatedly, ten times or more. The J gene is TRBJ2-7, the V gene TRBV7-9; possibly TRBD2 for D (6 bases). The germline CDR1 and CDR2 sequences are SEHNR and FQNEAQ (reference sequence). This CDR3 has 14 residues. Trimming took off 3 bases at V and 2 bases at J, with 11 bases between the two ends. This chain's CDR3 is CASSLRETPYEQYF. CDR3 DNA sequence: TGTGCCAGCAGCTTGCGGGAAACACCCTACGAGCAGTACTTC.

Ten or more counts support this clonotype. The V and J genes are TRBV5-5 and TRBJ2-4; the D gene is possibly TRBD1 (6 bases). CDR1 and CDR2 (germline): SGHKS, YYEKEE (reference sequence). The CDR3 runs to 14 residues. Trimming cost V 4 bases and J 10 bases, with 18 bases left between them. CDR3 protein: CASSHARTERIQYF. CDR3 in DNA: TGTGCCAGCAGCCACGCTAGGACAGAGCGTATTCAGTACTTC.

There are many counts of this clonotype. CDR3: CASSWGGSGGNTEAFF. In DNA, the CDR3 is TGTGCCAGCAGCTGGGGGGGAAGTGGAGGGAACACTGAAGCTTTCTTT. The chain joins TRBV5-5 to TRBJ1-1; weak D call: TRBD1 (5 bases). The CDR3 contains 16 residues. V was cut by 3 bases and J by 1 base, with 16 bases left in between. Germline assignment: CDR1 SGHKS and CDR2 YYEKEE (reference sequence).

Many counts were recorded for this clonotype. The rearrangement links TRBV7-9 to TRBJ1-1; possibly TRBD1 for D (6 bases). The V end lost 4 bases, the J end lost 7 bases, and 16 bases lay between the germline ends. The length of the CDR3 is 14 residues. CDR1 and CDR2 (germline): SEHNR, FQNEAQ (reference sequence). The CDR3 sequence: CASSSYRVGVEAFF. In DNA, the CDR3 is TGTGCCAGCAGCTCTTACAGGGTCGGGGTTGAAGCTTTCTTT.

This clonotype was picked up many times. The chain employs TRBV7-2 and TRBJ2-3, with 8 positions matching TRBD2. Trimming removed 5 bases from V and 3 bases from J; junction bases left unmatched: 10. The V gene's germline CDR1 is SGHTA and CDR2 FQGNSA. This CDR3 contains 16 residues. CDR3 amino acids: CASSPGKGTRTDTQYF. As DNA, the CDR3 is TGTGCCAGCAGCCCCGGAAAAGGGACTAGGACAGATACGCAGTATTTT.

This clonotype has ten or more counts. The gene calls are TRBV5-1 and TRBJ1-1; D not resolved. Germline-derived CDR1 and CDR2 are SGHRS and YFSETQ. V was pared by 4 bases and J by 2 bases, with 9 bases between. This CDR3 is built from 13 residues. CDR3 region: CASSTSANTEAFF. CDR3 DNA: TGCGCCAGCAGCACCTCAGCAAACACTGAAGCTTTCTTT.

There are many counts of this clonotype. The chain couples TRBV5-1 to TRBJ1-6; D is unclear. With 4 bases removed from V and 7 bases from J, the gap between germline ends came to 12 bases. Germline-derived CDR1 and CDR2 are SGHRS and YFSETQ. This CDR3 is built from 14 residues. The CDR3 region has the DNA TGCGCCAGCAGCGGAAAAAGCATAAATTCACCCCTCCACTTT. Amino acid sequence: CASSGKSINSPLHF. The complete variable domain, with remaining parts taken from reference TRBV5-1 and TRBJ1-6, reads KAGVTQTPRYLIKTRGQQVTLSCSPISGHRSVSWYQQTPGQGLQFLFEYFSETQRNKGNFPGRFSGRQFSNSRSEMNVSTLELGDSALYLCASSGKSINSPLHFGNGTRLTVT.

This clonotype was observed many times. In nucleotides, the CDR3 is TGCAGCGCCGCGCCAGCGGGGGGCGAGCAGTACTTC. It codes for CSAAPAGGEQYF. The rearrangement uses TRBV29-1 and TRBJ2-7; TRBD2 matches at 9 bases. Per germline, CDR1 SQVTM and CDR2 ANQGSEA. V gave up 7 bases and J gave up 6 bases; unmatched junction bases: 7. There are 12 residues in the CDR3.

This clonotype was observed at least ten times. The chain links TRBV20-1 to TRBJ2-2, with a weak D call TRBD1 (5 bases). The CDR3 has 14 amino acids. V was cut by 3 bases and J by 7 bases, with 15 bases left in between. Germline lookup yields CDR1 DFQATT and CDR2 SNEGSKA (reference sequence). CDR3 amino acids: CSASGLGADGELFF. The CDR3 coding sequence is TGCAGTGCTAGTGGGTTAGGGGCCGACGGGGAGCTGTTTTTT.

The chain combines TRBV5-6 with TRBJ2-1; 8 bases align to TRBD1. CDR1 is SGHDT and CDR2 is YYEEEE in the germline V gene. V lost 4 bases, J lost 4 bases, and 16 bases stayed unmatched. The CDR3 has 18 residues. The CDR3 sequence: CASSPTGVGVLKYNEQFF. DNA for the CDR3: TGTGCCAGCAGCCCGACAGGGGTGGGAGTCTTAAAGTACAATGAGCAGTTCTTC.